This TCR beta chain was sequenced in a study of OX40 agonist ivuxolimab in advanced cancers. The J segment lost 2 bases and the V segment lost 0 bases, leaving 1 base of the junction unmatched. There are 14 residues in the CDR3. Germline loops: CDR1 GTSNPN, CDR2 SVGIG (reference sequence). Clones were sequenced by immunoSEQ multiplex PCR, and TCRdb holds only the in-frame ones, with some missing. The sample has 42,000 or so clones, about 82% seen once. The clonotype comes from an adult with an advanced solid tumor such as melanoma, head and neck, liver or kidney cancer. This chain links TRBV30 with TRBJ2-5; 9 nucleotides align to TRBD2. The sequencing here drew on CD4+ or CD8+ T cells sorted from blood, taken in a trial of the OX40 agonist ivuxolimab. CDR3 in amino acids: CAWSVAGGQETQYF. In nucleotides, the CDR3 is TGTGCCTGGAGTGTAGCGGGGGGACAAGAGACCCAGTACTTC. Using reference TRBV30 and TRBJ2-5 for the parts outside the CDR3, the full variable domain is SQTIHQWPATLVQPVGSPLSLECTVEGTSNPNLYWYRQAAGRGLQLLFYSVGIGQISSEVPQNLSASRPQDRQFILSSKKLLLSDSGFYLCAWSVAGGQETQYFGPGTRLLVL.